This T cell receptor beta chain derives from a study of blood T cell repertoires in COVID-19. Turning to the study itself: The cDNA or gDNA used as material had been derived from T cells, B-cell-depleted T cells, or PBMCs.

The protocol was immunoSEQ multiplex PCR, while the TCRdb copy is restricted to in-frame clones and leaves out a portion. Of hundreds of thousands of clones listed, 87% are singletons. This CDR3 has 15 amino acids. Trimming took 8 bases from V and 4 from J, leaving 17 bases between them. Per the germline V gene, CDR1 is SNHLY and CDR2 is FYNNEI. Participants, about 18 to 90 years old, spanned 24 US areas. Which cohort a participant joined came from the clinical history participants gave. The clonotype was recovered from a woman in her twenties or thirties with acute COVID-19. The V gene is TRBV2, the J gene TRBJ2-2, with D possibly matching TRBD2 (6 bases). Sequenced: PBMCs or T cells enriched from blood (not recorded which). CDR3 nucleotides: TGTGCCAGCCTACCGGGGGTTGGGGGCACCGGGGAGCTGTTTTTT. Residues: CASLPGVGGTGELFF.